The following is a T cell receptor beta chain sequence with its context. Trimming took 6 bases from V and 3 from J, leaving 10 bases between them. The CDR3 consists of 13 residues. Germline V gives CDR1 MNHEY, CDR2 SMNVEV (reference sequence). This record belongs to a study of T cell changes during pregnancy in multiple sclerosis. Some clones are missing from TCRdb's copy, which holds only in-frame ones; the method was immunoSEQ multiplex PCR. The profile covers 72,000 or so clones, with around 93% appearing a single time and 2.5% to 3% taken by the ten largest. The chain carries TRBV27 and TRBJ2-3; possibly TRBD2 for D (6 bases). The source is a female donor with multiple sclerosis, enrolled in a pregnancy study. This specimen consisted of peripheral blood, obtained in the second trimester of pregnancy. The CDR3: CASRRDLTDTQYF. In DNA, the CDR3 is TGTGCCAGCAGACGGGACTTGACAGATACGCAGTATTTT.